Below, 10 T cell receptor beta chains from the same sample are listed, as sequenced in a study of T cells in women clearing cervical HPV infection. Assay: immunoSEQ multiplex PCR; the TCRdb copy retains only in-frame clones and omits some. The table gives 25,000 to 35,000 clones; the top ten clones make up 20% to 25% of it. Sequencing was performed on blood buffy coat. The receptors stem from a woman between 18 and 69 years old with a cervical HPV16 infection that either progressed to CIN3+ or cleared (not recorded which).

Turning to this clone: The read ends 3 residues before the CDR3 terminus; that terminus is restored from the germline J gene. The rearrangement links TRBV18 to TRBJ1-1; 10 nucleotides align to TRBD1. In germline, CDR1 is KGHSH, CDR2 LQKENI. The V segment lost 5 bases and the J segment 5 bases; nucleotides outside the gene matches: 2. The CDR3 has 13 residues. CDR3 DNA (partial): TGTGCCAGCTCATCGGACAGGGGGACTGAA. Protein sequence: CASSSDRGTE. The whole CDR3 sequence reads CASSSDRGTEAFF.

Worth noting for this clone: The missing CDR3 end, 3 residues past where the read stops, is filled in from the germline J gene. The chain has TRBV29-1 and TRBJ2-2, with TRBD1 as a possible D gene (6 bases). The germline V and J ends were trimmed by 4 bases and 2 bases, with 8 bases remaining between them. From germline, CDR1 is SQVTM and CDR2 ANQGSEA. The CDR3 loop spans 13 amino acids. The CDR3 region is CSVGTANTGELFF. CDR3 bases read: TGCAGCGTTGGGACAGCTAACACCGGGGAG.

Worth noting for this clone: The CDR3 end is not reached by the read, which stops 3 residues before it; the germline J gene fills it in. The gene calls are TRBV20-1 and TRBJ2-1; 8 bases fit TRBD2. The CDR3 spans 16 residues. Trimming cost V 5 bases and J 2 bases; bases outside gene matches: 11. The V gene's germline CDR1 is DFQATT and CDR2 SNEGSKA (reference sequence). The sequenced CDR3 bases are TGCAGTGCTCCCGAACTAGCGGAGTCCGCCTACAATGAG. Protein product: CSAPELAESAYNE. The full CDR3 is CSAPELAESAYNEQFF.

Note on this clone: The read comes to an end 3 residues before the CDR3 does, leaving the germline J gene to fill in the end. The genes are TRBV4-1 and TRBJ2-3; no clear D gene. Germline CDR1 MGHRA, CDR2 YSYEKL. V gave up 6 bases and J gave up 0 bases, with 13 bases separating them. This CDR3 has 15 residues. CDR3 loop: CASSLNYPSTDTQYF. The CDR3 bases that were read are TGCGCCAGCAGTCTCAACTACCCTAGCACAGATACG.

As concerns this clone: The read is 3 residues too short to cover the CDR3 end, so that end is filled in from the germline J gene. The chain carries TRBV7-3 and TRBJ2-1; 13 bases map to TRBD2. J lost 7 bases, V lost 5 bases, and 5 bases had no gene match. Germline V CDR1 and CDR2: SGHTA, FQGTGA. This CDR3 comprises 15 residues. The CDR3 loop is CASSTGLAGANEQFF. The CDR3 DNA, read in part, is TGTGCCAGCAGCACTGGACTAGCGGGAGCGAATGAG.

On this clone: The DNA ends 3 residues before the CDR3 does, and the rest of the CDR3 is filled in from the germline J gene. The chain couples TRBV28 to TRBJ1-2; 7 bases line up with TRBD1. The J segment lost 2 bases and the V segment lost 6 bases, leaving 9 bases of the junction unmatched. This CDR3 is 15 amino acids long. CDR1 is MDHEN, CDR2 SYDVKM, per germline. The CDR3 sequence is CASRSRTGLNYGYTF. The sequenced part of the CDR3 DNA is TGTGCCAGCAGGAGCCGGACAGGACTAAACTATGGC.

Points on this clone: The observed sequence ends 3 residues before the CDR3 terminus, with the missing tail filled in from the germline J gene. The rearrangement links TRBV20-1 to TRBJ2-7; TRBD1 matches 8 bases. The trim removed 3 bases at V and 1 base at J, leaving 2 bases unmatched. Germline values: CDR1 DFQATT, CDR2 SNEGSKA (reference sequence). This CDR3 has 13 residues. The covered CDR3 bases are TGCAGTGCTAGGGACAGGGTATCCTACGAG. Protein product: CSARDRVSYE. The CDR3, in full, reads CSARDRVSYEQYF.

A note on this clone: The CDR3 is cut off 3 residues early in the read; its end comes from the germline J gene. The chain employs TRBV29-1 and TRBJ2-3; D unclear. The CDR3 totals 11 residues. Germline assignment: CDR1 SQVTM and CDR2 ANQGSEA. The sequenced CDR3 bases are TGCAGCGTTAGCTTGAGAGAGACG. Translated: CSVSLRET. The whole CDR3 protein reads CSVSLRETQYF.

As concerns this clone: The read ends 3 residues shy of where the CDR3 ends; the end is completed using the germline J gene. V and J are TRBV7-9 and TRBJ1-1, with unresolved D. Looked up from germline, CDR1 is SEHNR and CDR2 is FQNEAQ (reference sequence). The CDR3 extends over 13 amino acids. The germline V and J ends were trimmed by 5 bases and 5 bases, with 12 bases remaining between them. The CDR3 bases that were read are TGTGCCAGCAGCATATCCCGGGGAACTGAA. This translates into CASSISRGTE. The full CDR3 protein is CASSISRGTEAFF.

The CDR3 loop is CSAFDADSPGNEQFF. Partial CDR3 DNA: TGCAGTGCCTTTGACGCGGACTCCCCCGGGAATGAG. The J gene is TRBJ2-1, the V gene TRBV20-1; tentative D call: TRBD2 (5 bases). The read gets to within 3 residues of the CDR3 end, and the germline J gene fills in the rest. Trimming took 6 bases from V and 7 from J, leaving 22 bases between them. The CDR3 is made up of 15 amino acids. The germline CDR1 and CDR2 sequences are DFQATT and SNEGSKA (reference sequence).